The 30 T cell receptor beta chains below all came from one sample that was sequenced in a study of regulatory T cells in long-lasting Graves disease. Time point here: newly diagnosed GD, antithyroid drugs for less than 3 months. RNA extracted from PBMCs served as the sequencing template. The authors built TCR beta libraries using iRepertoire HTBI primers and Arm-PCR of CDR3 regions. A single record per CDR3 protein comes from TCRdb applying MiXCR to the multiplex PCR reads. The sample contains over 200,000 distinct CDR3 sequences, 18% of which appear only once. The source material was peripheral blood mononuclear cells (PBMCs), sampled at new diagnosis, from a patient treated with antithyroid drugs. The receptors here all came from a female donor with Graves disease.

This clonotype was observed at least ten times. The chain is built from TRBV18 and TRBJ2-1, with 12 positions matching TRBD2. Per the germline V gene, CDR1 is KGHSH and CDR2 is LQKENI. Trimming cost V 0 bases and J 5 bases; bases outside gene matches: 5. This CDR3 has 17 residues. CDR3 protein: CASSPPLAGGPHNEQFF. CDR3 sequence (DNA): TGTGCCAGCTCACCACCCCTAGCGGGAGGGCCACACAATGAGCAGTTCTTC.

This clonotype was seen ten or more times. The chain employs TRBV30 and TRBJ2-6; TRBD1 matches at 7 bases. V gave up 5 bases and J gave up 1 base; unmatched junction bases: 5. The CDR3 runs 15 residues. From germline, CDR1 is GTSNPN and CDR2 SVGIG (reference sequence). Here the CDR3 DNA reads TGTGCCTGGCAGGGGGACCCATCTGGGGCCAACGTCCTGACTTTC. Encoded protein: CAWQGDPSGANVLTF.

In the case of this clonotype: A far larger clone is off by one base, so a read error is likely. The chain has TRBV6-1 and TRBJ2-7, with 10 bases lining up with TRBD1. Germline CDR1 MNHNS, CDR2 SASEGT. The CDR3 is 16 amino acids. V shed 5 bases and J 3 bases; nucleotides not matched to a gene: 10. CDR3 sequence (DNA): TGTGCCAGCAGTTCCAGGGAGAGGACAGGGGGCTACGAGCAGTACTTC. Translating it yields CASSSRERTGGYEQYF.

In its sample, this clonotype was seen many times. This chain uses TRBV6-5 with TRBJ1-6, with TRBD1 identical over 7 bases. The CDR3 has 17 amino acids. In germline, CDR1 is MNHEY, CDR2 SVGAGI. V shed 0 bases and J 10 bases; nucleotides not matched to a gene: 12. CDR3 region: CASSYSKGPGGFSPLHF. The CDR3 region has the DNA TGTGCCAGCAGTTACTCGAAGGGGCCAGGGGGTTTCTCACCCCTCCACTTT.

The rearrangement links TRBV7-2 to TRBJ2-1, with D tentatively TRBD2 (6 bases). The CDR3 sequence is 16 residues long. Trimming took off 11 bases at V and 3 bases at J, with 23 bases between the two ends. CDR1 and CDR2 (germline): SGHTA, FQGNSA. The CDR3 is CAWSRRGGGVYNEQFF. The CDR3 DNA sequence: TGTGCCTGGAGTAGACGGGGCGGAGGGGTCTACAATGAGCAGTTCTTC. The whole variable domain, filled in from reference TRBV7-2 and TRBJ2-1, reads GAGVSQSPSNKVTEKGKDVELRCDPISGHTALYWYRQSLGQGLEFLIYFQGNSAPDKSGLPSDRFSAERTGGSVSTLTIQRTQQEDSAVYLCAWSRRGGGVYNEQFFGPGTRLTVL.

This clonotype appeared many times. The chain is built from TRBV20-1 and TRBJ2-7; 9 bases fit TRBD2. From germline, CDR1 is DFQATT and CDR2 SNEGSKA (reference sequence). J was trimmed by 2 bases and V by 6 bases; bases with no gene match: 11. This CDR3 region has 15 residues. CDR3 DNA sequence: TGCAGTGCCCCACTAGCGGGCGTTTTCACCTACGAGCAGTACTTC. This codes for CSAPLAGVFTYEQYF.

Ten or more counts support this clonotype. This chain uses TRBV7-2 with TRBJ1-2, with TRBD1 matching 7 bases. V gave up 6 bases and J gave up 7 bases; unmatched junction bases: 11. The CDR3 spans 14 residues. Looked up from germline, CDR1 is SGHTA and CDR2 is FQGNSA. The CDR3 nucleotides are TGTGCCAGCAGACAGACGACAGGGAAGGTTGGCTACACCTTC. Amino acids: CASRQTTGKVGYTF.

This clonotype was counted at least ten times. This chain uses TRBV2 with TRBJ2-3; 7 nucleotides match TRBD2. The V and J ends lost 4 bases and 1 base, in that order; junction bases with no gene match: 8. The CDR3 runs to 16 residues. CDR1 and CDR2 from the germline V gene are SNHLY and FYNNEI. The CDR3 here is CASSAREGPRTDTQYF. Written as DNA, the CDR3 is TGTGCCAGCAGTGCGAGGGAGGGTCCCCGCACAGATACGCAGTATTTT.

Many counts were recorded for this clonotype. The gene calls are TRBV11-2 and TRBJ2-1; D remains ambiguous. The CDR3 is made up of 11 amino acids. Trimming cost V 1 base and J 7 bases, with 2 bases left between them. In germline, CDR1 is SGHAT, CDR2 FQNNGV. The CDR3 loop reads CASSLVNEQFF. The CDR3 region has the DNA TGTGCCAGCAGCTTAGTAAATGAGCAGTTCTTC.

This clonotype was observed a few times. This sequence joins TRBV6-1 and TRBJ2-5, with D perhaps TRBD1 or TRBD2 (5 bases each). The CDR3 totals 18 residues. With 5 bases removed from V and 1 base from J, the gap between germline ends came to 23 bases. The germline CDR1 and CDR2 sequences are MNHNS and SASEGT. For the CDR3, the DNA is TGTGCCAGCAGTCCCCTTCGGGGACGCGGTTCCGCCCAAGAGACCCAGTACTTC. Protein: CASSPLRGRGSAQETQYF.

This clonotype was observed a single time. The CDR3 DNA sequence: TGTGCCAGCAGTTTAGACATCTTGACTGAAGCTTTCTTT. It encodes CASSLDILTEAFF. This sequence joins TRBV12-3 or TRBV12-4 and TRBJ1-1; no reliable D call. V lost 1 base, J lost 5 bases, and 8 bases lay in between. This CDR3 spans 13 amino acids.

The chain carries TRBV9 and TRBJ2-5; 15 bases fit TRBD2. Per the germline V gene, CDR1 is SGDLS and CDR2 is YYNGEE. V trimming: 0 bases; J trimming: 5 bases; junction bases outside the gene matches: 5. The CDR3 runs 17 residues. The CDR3 bases are TGTGCCAGCAGCGTAGAGGGGACTAGCGGGAGGTGGGAGACCCAGTACTTC. This sequence encodes CASSVEGTSGRWETQYF. Combining the CDR3 with reference TRBV9 and TRBJ2-5 gives the whole variable domain DSGVTQTPKHLITATGQRVTLRCSPRSGDLSVYWYQQSLDQGLQFLIQYYNGEERAKGNILERFSAQQFPDLHSELNLSSLELGDSALYFCASSVEGTSGRWETQYFGPGTRLLVL.

The table lists this clonotype with a count of one. The chain couples TRBV2 to TRBJ2-3; the D gene is possibly TRBD1 (5 bases). This CDR3 has 16 amino acids. The germline CDR1 and CDR2 sequences are SNHLY and FYNNEI. V lost 0 bases, J lost 5 bases, and 15 bases lay in between. For the CDR3, the DNA is TGTGCCAGCAGTGAAGCGCTAGGTGGGGCGAAAGATACGCAGTATTTT. This encodes CASSEALGGAKDTQYF.

This clonotype was picked up many times. V is TRBV7-3 and J is TRBJ1-4; D is perhaps TRBD1 (6 bases). Per the germline V gene, CDR1 is SGHTA and CDR2 is FQGTGA. The CDR3 totals 14 residues. Deletions cut 2 bases from V and 7 bases from J, with 11 bases between. Here the CDR3 reads CASSLEQGGEKLFF. The CDR3 coding sequence is TGTGCCAGCAGCTTAGAACAGGGAGGTGAAAAACTGTTTTTT. The full variable domain, with the rest looked up from reference TRBV7-3 and TRBJ1-4, is GAGVSQTPSNKVTEKGKYVELRCDPISGHTALYWYRQSLGQGPEFLIYFQGTGAADDSGLPNDRFFAVRPEGSVSTLKIQRTERGDSAVYLCASSLEQGGEKLFFGSGTQLSVL.

This clonotype was found many times. This chain links TRBV11-2 with TRBJ1-1, with D possibly matching TRBD1 (5 bases). The CDR3 length is 14 residues. The V and J ends lost 1 base and 3 bases respectively, with 9 bases between them. CDR1 and CDR2 from the germline V gene are SGHAT and FQNNGV. The CDR3 DNA reads TGTGCCAGCAGCTTAGCAATGGGGGACACTGAAGCTTTCTTT. Encoded protein: CASSLAMGDTEAFF.

This clonotype was detected many times. The chain joins TRBV5-4 to TRBJ2-1; 9 nucleotides line up with TRBD2. This CDR3 is 15 amino acids long. V lost 5 bases, J lost 12 bases, and 15 bases stayed unmatched. Germline V lookup: CDR1 SGHNT, CDR2 YYREEE (reference sequence). The CDR3 protein is CASSLAGTSPLGQFF. Written as DNA, the CDR3 is TGTGCCAGCAGTTTAGCCGGGACTAGCCCCCTCGGGCAGTTCTTC.

This clonotype was recorded many times. The CDR3 loop is CSARDGQGHTEAFF. The CDR3 nucleotides are TGCAGTGCTAGAGATGGACAGGGACACACTGAAGCTTTCTTT. The genes are TRBV20-1 and TRBJ1-1, with TRBD1 matching 8 bases. CDR1 DFQATT and CDR2 SNEGSKA come from the germline V gene (reference sequence). The V gene end was trimmed by 0 bases and the J gene end by 3 bases; junction bases not matched to a gene: 3. The CDR3 has 14 residues.

This clonotype was picked up many times. This CDR3 is CASSPEEGWSGELFF. CDR3 DNA: TGTGCCAGCAGCCCCGAGGAGGGGTGGTCCGGGGAGCTGTTTTTT. The J gene is TRBJ2-2, the V gene TRBV11-3; TRBD2 might be the D (6 bases). The CDR3 extends over 15 amino acids. Trimming stripped 5 bases from V and 6 bases from J, with 16 bases between. In germline, CDR1 is SGHNT, CDR2 YENEEA.

In nucleotides, the CDR3 is TGTGCCAGCAGTTACAGTCCTAGCGGGAGTGATGAGCAGTTCTTC. Its protein is CASSYSPSGSDEQFF. This rearrangement joins TRBV28 to TRBJ2-1; 10 nucleotides match TRBD2. Germline V gene data show CDR1 as MDHEN and CDR2 as SYDVKM. V shed 4 bases, J shed 8 bases, and the junction held 8 bases outside the gene matches. The CDR3 totals 15 residues.

J is TRBJ2-5 and V is TRBV11-1; D unresolved. The CDR3 has 14 amino acids. The ends were cut back, 5 bases at V and 1 base at J, with 11 bases in the middle. Germline values: CDR1 SGHAT, CDR2 FQDESV (reference sequence). The CDR3 loop is CASSLGVLQETQYF. In nucleotides, the CDR3 is TGTGCCAGCAGCCTCGGCGTTCTCCAAGAGACCCAGTACTTC. The variable domain in full, completed from reference TRBV11-1 and TRBJ2-5, reads EAEVAQSPRYKITEKSQAVAFWCDPISGHATLYWYRQILGQGPELLVQFQDESVVDDSQLPKDRFSAERLKGVDSTLKIQPAELGDSAMYLCASSLGVLQETQYFGPGTRLLVL.

This clonotype was seen repeatedly, ten times or more. V usage is TRBV27 and J usage is TRBJ2-7, with D maybe TRBD1 (6 bases). Germline assignment: CDR1 MNHEY and CDR2 SMNVEV (reference sequence). V was pared by 4 bases and J by 7 bases, with 14 bases between. There are 13 residues in the CDR3. The CDR3 nucleotides read TGTGCCAGCAGTTCGCAGGGGAACCAGGAGCAGTACTTC. It yields the protein CASSSQGNQEQYF.

This clonotype was detected ten times or more. The chain employs TRBV7-3 and TRBJ1-2; 7 bases are a match to TRBD1. Looked up from germline, CDR1 is SGHTA and CDR2 is FQGTGA. The V gene end was trimmed by 5 bases and the J gene end by 6 bases; junction bases not matched to a gene: 6. The CDR3 length is 13 residues. The CDR3 loop is CASSRDRENGYTF. CDR3 sequence (DNA): TGTGCCAGCAGCCGTGACAGGGAGAATGGCTACACCTTC.

The chain couples TRBV3-1 to TRBJ2-1; D perhaps matches TRBD2 (5 bases). The germline V gene has CDR1 LGHDT and CDR2 YNNKEL (reference sequence). The CDR3 sequence is 14 residues long. V lost 6 bases to trimming and J lost 8 bases, with 17 bases between them. CDR3 DNA sequence: TGTGCCAGCAGGTCTGGAGGCCCTATGGATGAGCAGTTCTTC. Its translation is CASRSGGPMDEQFF.

This clonotype showed up many times. V is TRBV6-1 and J is TRBJ2-5; D ambiguous. CDR3 length equals 16 residues. CDR1 is MNHNS and CDR2 is SASEGT in the germline V gene. V shed 10 bases and J shed 0 bases, with 21 bases lying between them. CDR3: CATETAQSADQETQYF. CDR3 DNA: TGTGCCACCGAAACGGCCCAGTCGGCCGACCAAGAGACCCAGTACTTC.

A few counts support this clonotype. This sequence joins TRBV20-1 and TRBJ1-5; D is unresolved. The CDR3 is made up of 14 amino acids. Per the germline V gene, CDR1 is DFQATT and CDR2 is SNEGSKA (reference sequence). The V gene lost 0 bases and the J gene lost 5 bases, with 11 bases spanning the gap. The CDR3 region has the DNA TGCAGTGCTAGAGATGCCGGGCCTGATCAGCCCCAGCATTTT. Protein product: CSARDAGPDQPQHF.

This clonotype has at least ten counts. The chain links TRBV9 to TRBJ2-7, with a possible D match to TRBD1 (5 bases). V was pared by 0 bases and J by 5 bases, with 15 bases between. Looked up from germline, CDR1 is SGDLS and CDR2 is YYNGEE. This CDR3 has 15 amino acids. CDR3 amino acids: CASSVAGRASNEQYF. The CDR3 DNA is TGTGCCAGCAGCGTAGCCGGCAGGGCTTCAAACGAGCAGTACTTC.

This clonotype was counted at least ten times. The chain recombines TRBV6-4 with TRBJ1-1; perhaps TRBD1 as D (5 bases). Germline CDR1 reads MRHNA; CDR2 reads SNTAGT. V lost 6 bases to trimming and J lost 5 bases, with 19 bases between them. The CDR3 length is 15 residues. This CDR3 is CASRLTGGGGTEAFF. The CDR3 coding sequence is TGTGCCAGCAGACTCACTGGGGGAGGAGGGACTGAAGCTTTCTTT.

This clonotype was detected ten times or more. The genes are TRBV5-5 and TRBJ2-3; D possibly corresponds to TRBD2 (6 bases). V lost 4 bases and J lost 2, with 11 bases in between. The CDR3 consists of 14 residues. Germline assignment: CDR1 SGHKS and CDR2 YYEKEE (reference sequence). CDR3 in DNA: TGTGCCAGCAGCCGCGGGGTAGCCACAGATACGCAGTATTTT. It translates to CASSRGVATDTQYF.

This clonotype was seen ten or more times. This sequence joins TRBV27 and TRBJ2-1; D remains unclear. The V end lost 2 bases, the J end lost 4 bases, and 9 bases lay between the germline ends. The germline CDR1 and CDR2 sequences are MNHEY and SMNVEV (reference sequence). The length of the CDR3 is 14 residues. The CDR3: CASSLRSIYNEQFF. The CDR3 DNA sequence: TGTGCCAGCAGTTTAAGGTCCATTTACAATGAGCAGTTCTTC.

Many counts were recorded for this clonotype. CDR3 in DNA: TGTGCCAGTAGCCCCCCAGGGTGGAATGAGCAGTTCTTC. Residues: CASSPPGWNEQFF. V gene TRBV19 combines with J gene TRBJ2-1; tentatively, D is TRBD1 (5 bases). Germline V CDR1 and CDR2: LNHDA, SQIVND (reference sequence). Trimming pared 6 bases from V and 7 bases from J, leaving 13 bases between. The CDR3 runs to 13 residues.